This T cell receptor (beta chain) was obtained from a study of blood T cell repertoires in COVID-19. Overall study context: Sites in the United States, Italy and Spain provided acute and convalescent COVID-19 samples. T cells, B-cell-depleted T cells, or PBMCs supplied cDNA or gDNA.

The CDR3 sequence is 17 residues long. Germline V CDR1 and CDR2: SGHTA, FQGTGA. The V and J ends lost 1 base and 1 base, in that order; junction bases with no gene match: 4. The table came from immunoSEQ multiplex PCR; TCRdb's copy has only in-frame clones and leaves some out. The repertoire holds about 120,000 clones, with just over 85% as singletons. This clonotype was obtained from a woman aged 50 to 60 with active or convalescent COVID-19. V and J are TRBV7-3 and TRBJ2-5, with TRBD2 matching 12 bases. The source material was peripheral blood. This chain's CDR3 is CASSLKGTSGSQETQYF. The DNA for the CDR3 is TGTGCCAGCAGCTTAAAGGGGACTAGCGGGTCCCAAGAGACCCAGTACTTC. Full variable domain (rest looked up from reference TRBV7-3 and TRBJ2-5): GAGVSQTPSNKVTEKGKYVELRCDPISGHTALYWYRQSLGQGPEFLIYFQGTGAADDSGLPNDRFFAVRPEGSVSTLKIQRTERGDSAVYLCASSLKGTSGSQETQYFGPGTRLLVL.